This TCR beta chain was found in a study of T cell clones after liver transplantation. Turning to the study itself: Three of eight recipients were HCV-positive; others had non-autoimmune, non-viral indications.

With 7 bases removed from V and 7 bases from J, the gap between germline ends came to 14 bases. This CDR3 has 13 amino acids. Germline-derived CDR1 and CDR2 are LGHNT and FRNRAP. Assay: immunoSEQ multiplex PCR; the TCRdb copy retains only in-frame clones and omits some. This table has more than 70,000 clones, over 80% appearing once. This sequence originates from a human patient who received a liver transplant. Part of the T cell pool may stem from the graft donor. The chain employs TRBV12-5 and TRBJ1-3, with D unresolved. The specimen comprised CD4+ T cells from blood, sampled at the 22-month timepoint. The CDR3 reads CASDRLGRNTIYF. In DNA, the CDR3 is TGTGCTAGTGATCGATTGGGTCGTAACACCATATATTTT.